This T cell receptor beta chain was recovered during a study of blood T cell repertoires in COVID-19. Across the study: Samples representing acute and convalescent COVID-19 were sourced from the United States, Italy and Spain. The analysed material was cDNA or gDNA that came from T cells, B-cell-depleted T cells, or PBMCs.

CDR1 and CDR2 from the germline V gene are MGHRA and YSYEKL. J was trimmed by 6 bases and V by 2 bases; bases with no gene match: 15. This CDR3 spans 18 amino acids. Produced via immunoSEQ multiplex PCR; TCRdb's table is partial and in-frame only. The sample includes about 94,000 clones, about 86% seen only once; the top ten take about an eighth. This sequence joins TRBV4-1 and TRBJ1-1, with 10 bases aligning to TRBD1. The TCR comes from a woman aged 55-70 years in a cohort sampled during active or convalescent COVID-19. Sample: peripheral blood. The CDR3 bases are TGCGCCAGCAGCCAACCCTTCAGACTGCGACAGGGGGCTGCTGAAGCTTTCTTT. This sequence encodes CASSQPFRLRQGAAEAFF.